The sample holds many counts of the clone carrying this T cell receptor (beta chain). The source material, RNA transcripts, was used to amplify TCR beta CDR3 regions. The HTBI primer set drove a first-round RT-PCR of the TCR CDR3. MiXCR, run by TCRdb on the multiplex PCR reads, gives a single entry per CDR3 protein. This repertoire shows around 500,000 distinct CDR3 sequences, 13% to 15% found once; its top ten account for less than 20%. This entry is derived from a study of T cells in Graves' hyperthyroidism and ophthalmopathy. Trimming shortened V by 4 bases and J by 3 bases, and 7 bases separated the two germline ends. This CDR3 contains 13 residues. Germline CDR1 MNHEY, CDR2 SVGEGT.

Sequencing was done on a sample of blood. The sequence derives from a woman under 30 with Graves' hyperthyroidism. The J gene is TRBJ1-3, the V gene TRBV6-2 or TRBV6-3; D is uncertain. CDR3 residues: CASSSTNGNTIYF. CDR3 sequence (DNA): TGTGCCAGCAGTTCCACGAATGGAAACACCATATATTTT.